The sequence of this T cell receptor beta chain was determined in a study of a mutant IDH1 vaccine in newly diagnosed glioma. The assay was immunoSEQ multiplex PCR, and TCRdb's table has in-frame clones only and misses some. The sample has about 62,000 clones, approximately 90% seen once; the top ten hold approximately 1.9%. CDR1 is SGHRS and CDR2 is YFSETQ in the germline V gene. CDR3 length: 15 amino acids. V was trimmed by 4 bases and J by 1 base, leaving 15 bases between them. Remarks on this clone: Its matching antigen is unknown.

The time point is: week 11, during vaccination. One vaccine dose held 300 ug of mutant IDH1 20-mer peptide and came with topical imiquimod. The genes are TRBV5-1 and TRBJ2-7; D not certain. The material sequenced was PBMCs, taken from a glioma patient whose treatment included an IDH1 peptide vaccine. The sequence was collected from a man aged 40-49 years with glioma. DNA for the CDR3: TGCGCCAGCAGCCCGTACGCTGAAAAATCCTACGAGCAGTACTTC. This encodes CASSPYAEKSYEQYF.